This T cell receptor beta chain emerged from a study of T cell responses to AZD1222 COVID-19 vaccine. Study-wide results and caveats: The study found Spike-specific TCR breadth and depth rose after two AZD1222 doses. Variant regions that are unmutated are reportedly the target of nearly half of spike-specific TCRs. With dominance at 160-218 and 743-854, vaccine-associated CD4 TCRs spanned spike.

Measured with immunoSEQ multiplex PCR; TCRdb has only the in-frame clones, and not every one. The sample carries 150,000 to 200,000 clones, 80% to 95% recorded once. With respect to this clone: Its target is unknown.

Germline V gene data show CDR1 as MNHEY and CDR2 as SMNVEV (reference sequence). Trimming stripped 5 bases from V and 0 bases from J, with 20 bases between. This CDR3 is built from 18 residues. The clonotype comes from an adult who received the AZD1222 COVID-19 vaccine. Sequencing used peripheral blood, obtained 28 days after the second AZD1222 dose. This chain connects TRBV27 to TRBJ2-4, with D unresolved. DNA for the CDR3: TGTGCCAGCAGTCCCCTCCCCGAACAGACCCTAGCCAAAAACATTCAGTACTTC. It specifies CASSPLPEQTLAKNIQYF.